This T cell receptor beta chain was sequenced in a study of blood T cell repertoires in COVID-19. On the study more broadly: Specimens from acute and convalescent COVID-19 originated in the United States, Italy and Spain. The analysed material was cDNA or gDNA that came from T cells, B-cell-depleted T cells, or PBMCs.

There are 15 residues in the CDR3. With 2 bases clipped from V and 1 base from J, the junction kept 5 bases outside the gene matches. Germline V gene data show CDR1 as MDHEN and CDR2 as SYDVKM. In the study's own analysis: By means of reference gene primer amplification, nucleated cell counts were estimated. The assay was immunoSEQ multiplex PCR, and TCRdb's table has in-frame clones only and misses some. The V and J calls and the clone size are those of that table, but D and trimming were determined from the DNA. This repertoire shows approximately 100,000 clones, roughly 87% found once; its top ten account for under 8%.

J is TRBJ2-7 and V is TRBV28, with 7 bases matching TRBD1. The source is a human donor in a cohort sampled during active COVID-19. The sample comprised peripheral blood. The CDR3 nucleotides read TGTGCCAGCAGTTTAACTGACAGGGCGTCCTACGAGCAGTACTTC. Translating it yields CASSLTDRASYEQYF.